Shown below are 18 T cell receptor beta chains from a single sample sequenced in a study of cytomegalovirus exposure and HLA in healthy donors. A multiplex PCR was run with 60 Vbeta primers and 13 Jbeta primers. TCRdb's table, derived via immunoSEQ multiplex PCR, lists solely in-frame clones and lacks some. The data contain around 200,000 clones, roughly 84% of them singletons. The sample was PBMCs. The source is a man in his forties or fifties in good health and CMV-seronegative.

The J gene is TRBJ1-5, the V gene TRBV27; no firm D call. Deletions cut 3 bases from V and 2 bases from J, with 11 bases between. Germline CDR1 MNHEY, CDR2 SMNVEV (reference sequence). The CDR3 is 15 residues long. In nucleotides, the CDR3 is TGTGCCAGCAGTTTCGATAGACTGGGCAATCAGCCCCAGCATTTT. Translation gives CASSFDRLGNQPQHF.

The V call is TRBV5-6, the J call TRBJ2-4; 12 nucleotides line up with TRBD2. J was trimmed by 1 base and V by 7 bases; bases with no gene match: 9. CDR3 length: 17 amino acids. Germline loops: CDR1 SGHDT, CDR2 YYEEEE. The CDR3 loop is CASLSSGRASAKNIQYF. The DNA for the CDR3 is TGTGCCAGCCTCTCTAGCGGGAGGGCGTCGGCCAAAAACATTCAGTACTTC.

The chain recombines TRBV7-3 with TRBJ2-1, with TRBD2 identical over 10 bases. V lost 5 bases and J lost 3; bases outside the gene matches: 4. Germline V gene sequence: CDR1 SGHTA, CDR2 FQGTGA. This CDR3 is 15 amino acids long. The CDR3 nucleotides read TGTGCCAGCAGCGTCGGACTAGCGGTCTACAATGAGCAGTTCTTC. Residues: CASSVGLAVYNEQFF.

The V gene is TRBV7-3, the J gene TRBJ1-3, with 8 bases lining up with TRBD1. The CDR3 loop spans 16 amino acids. The J segment lost 0 bases and the V segment lost 5 bases, leaving 6 bases of the junction unmatched. Germline CDR1 reads SGHTA; CDR2 reads FQGTGA. For the CDR3, the DNA is TGTGCCAGCAGCATTACAGGGGGGATCTCTGGAAACACCATATATTTT. Translating it yields CASSITGGISGNTIYF.

J is TRBJ1-5 and V is TRBV28, with no clear D. The V gene lost 6 bases and the J gene lost 0 bases, with 12 bases spanning the gap. CDR1 and CDR2 (germline): MDHEN, SYDVKM. This CDR3 region has 15 residues. The CDR3 DNA follows: TGTGCCAGCAGGGGCAGCCTTTATAGCAATCAGCCCCAGCATTTT. The encoded protein is CASRGSLYSNQPQHF. Complete variable domain (other parts from reference TRBV28 and TRBJ1-5): DVKVTQSSRYLVKRTGEKVFLECVQDMDHENMFWYRQDPGLGLRLIYFSYDVKMKEKGDIPEGYSVSREKKERFSLILESASTNQTSMYLCASRGSLYSNQPQHFGDGTRLSIL.

The chain links TRBV5-1 to TRBJ2-5, with 14 bases aligning to TRBD2. The CDR3 is 17 amino acids. After removal of 4 bases from V and 4 bases from J, the junction contained 9 bases not matched to a gene. Germline V CDR1 and CDR2: SGHRS, YFSETQ. This CDR3 reads CASSPGLAGGLGETQYF. The CDR3, as DNA: TGCGCCAGCAGCCCCGGACTAGCGGGAGGCCTGGGAGAGACCCAGTACTTC.

This chain joins TRBV30 and TRBJ1-2; weak D call: TRBD1 (6 bases). The length of the CDR3 is 13 residues. Germline V gene data show CDR1 as GTSNPN and CDR2 as SVGIG (reference sequence). V was pared by 4 bases and J by 8 bases, with 17 bases between. Written as DNA, the CDR3 is TGTGCCTGGACCCCACAGGGTGAGGGCGGCTACACCTTC. Its protein product is CAWTPQGEGGYTF.

The rearrangement links TRBV7-6 to TRBJ2-1; 8 positions match TRBD2. Looked up from germline, CDR1 is SGHVS and CDR2 is FNYEAQ. After removal of 2 bases from V and 7 bases from J, the junction contained 7 bases not matched to a gene. The CDR3 loop spans 15 amino acids. The CDR3 DNA reads as TGTGCCAGCAGCTTACCCTACGGGAGGGCAAATGAGCAGTTCTTC. This codes for CASSLPYGRANEQFF.

The chain employs TRBV28 and TRBJ2-7, with 10 positions matching TRBD1. This CDR3 contains 16 residues. With 7 bases clipped from V and 2 bases from J, the junction kept 11 bases outside the gene matches. Germline assignment: CDR1 MDHEN and CDR2 SYDVKM. CDR3 in amino acids: CASTSPGQGRTYEQYF. CDR3 in DNA: TGTGCCAGCACCTCTCCGGGACAGGGGCGTACCTACGAGCAGTACTTC.

This sequence joins TRBV28 and TRBJ2-7; the match to TRBD1 covers 10 bases. The CDR3 is 16 residues long. Germline CDR1 MDHEN, CDR2 SYDVKM. Trimming at V came to 5 bases and at J to 3 bases, leaving 10 bases not matched to a gene. CDR3 residues: CASSGDRGPPNYEQYF. For the CDR3, the DNA is TGTGCCAGCAGTGGGGACAGGGGCCCACCGAACTACGAGCAGTACTTC. Full variable domain (rest looked up from reference TRBV28 and TRBJ2-7): DVKVTQSSRYLVKRTGEKVFLECVQDMDHENMFWYRQDPGLGLRLIYFSYDVKMKEKGDIPEGYSVSREKKERFSLILESASTNQTSMYLCASSGDRGPPNYEQYFGPGTRLTVT.

This clone was seen a single time. This chain links TRBV6-5 with TRBJ2-7; 8 nucleotides line up with TRBD1. This CDR3 is built from 16 residues. V lost 0 bases and J lost 1; bases outside the gene matches: 5. Germline V lookup: CDR1 MNHEY, CDR2 SVGAGI. In nucleotides, the CDR3 is TGTGCCAGCAGTTACTCGGGGCAGGGGGCTTCCTACGAGCAGTACTTC. This translates into CASSYSGQGASYEQYF.

V is TRBV28 and J is TRBJ2-5, with TRBD2 matching over 7 bases. CDR1 and CDR2 (germline): MDHEN, SYDVKM. V dropped 3 bases and J dropped 5; count of bases not matched to a gene: 6. There are 14 residues in the CDR3. CDR3 loop: CASSFGGGVETQYF. The CDR3 DNA sequence: TGTGCCAGCAGTTTCGGCGGGGGAGTGGAGACCCAGTACTTC.

Comment on this clone: An end of the junction differs from the germline gene, which may be a read error. The chain recombines TRBV15 with TRBJ2-7; the match to TRBD2 covers 8 bases. From germline, CDR1 is LNHNV and CDR2 YYDKDF (reference sequence). The CDR3 has 18 residues. This CDR3 is CTTSPDPTSVTIPYEQYF. CDR3 in DNA: TGTACCACCAGCCCCGACCCGACTAGCGTGACAATACCCTACGAGCAGTACTTC.

J is TRBJ2-7 and V is TRBV19; TRBD2 agrees at 13 bases. This CDR3 contains 17 residues. From germline, CDR1 is LNHDA and CDR2 SQIVND (reference sequence). The J segment lost 7 bases and the V segment lost 5 bases, leaving 14 bases of the junction unmatched. CDR3: CASSPWTSGSLTGEQYF. The CDR3 DNA is TGTGCCAGTAGTCCATGGACTAGCGGGAGCTTGACTGGTGAGCAGTACTTC.

V usage is TRBV19 and J usage is TRBJ2-1; TRBD2 might be the D (6 bases). Trimming shortened V by 10 bases and J by 2 bases, and 18 bases separated the two germline ends. The CDR3 is 15 residues long. Germline CDR1 reads LNHDA; CDR2 reads SQIVND (reference sequence). For the CDR3, the DNA is TGTGCCATTCTAATTAGGAGGGGAACCTACAATGAGCAGTTCTTC. Residues: CAILIRRGTYNEQFF.

The chain employs TRBV30 and TRBJ2-3, with D maybe TRBD2 (5 bases). Per the germline V gene, CDR1 is GTSNPN and CDR2 is SVGIG (reference sequence). V was shortened by 4 bases and J by 3 bases, with 14 bases between the two germline ends. There are 14 residues in the CDR3. This CDR3 is CAWNIGNPTDTQYF. The CDR3 DNA is TGTGCCTGGAACATCGGGAACCCAACAGATACGCAGTATTTT.

The chain uses TRBV19 and TRBJ1-1; 7 bases are shared with TRBD1. Germline CDR1 reads LNHDA; CDR2 reads SQIVND (reference sequence). J lost 0 bases, V lost 3 bases, and 10 bases had no gene match. This CDR3 region has 17 residues. The CDR3 DNA is TGTGCCAGTAGTATTATTACAGGGGCGGGGCTGAACACTGAAGCTTTCTTT. Its protein product is CASSIITGAGLNTEAFF.

CDR3 nucleotides: TGCGCCAGCAGCTTGGGGAGCCCTGGGGCCAACGTCCTGACTTTC. It codes for CASSLGSPGANVLTF. This chain links TRBV5-1 with TRBJ2-6, with no clear D. Trimming shortened V by 0 bases and J by 2 bases, and 6 bases separated the two germline ends. This CDR3 is 15 amino acids long. CDR1 and CDR2 (germline): SGHRS, YFSETQ.